The rows below give T cell receptor beta chains drawn from one sample of a study of blood T cell repertoires in COVID-19. Assay: immunoSEQ multiplex PCR; the TCRdb copy retains only in-frame clones and omits some. Found here are 120,000 or so clones, roughly 80% of them singletons; the top ten hold roughly 1.9%. Source material: peripheral blood. Receptors originate from an older man with acute or convalescent COVID-19. Both conserved end residues are part of each CDR3. The order of the fields is J gene, V gene, CDR3 protein.

TRBJ2-7	TRBV7-2	CASRTSGNTYEQYF
TRBJ1-1	TRBV2	CASSDEMRTEAFF
TRBJ1-1	TRBV3-1/TRBV3-2	CASSQLGQGGTEAFF
TRBJ1-5	TRBV5-1	CASSLGGTGGGQPQHF
TRBJ1-1	TRBV2	CASSVTGNTEAFF
TRBJ1-1	TRBV15	CATSREQGAEAFF
TRBJ2-1	TRBV5-6	CASSLLGEGGINNEQFF
TRBJ1-2	TRBV6-5	CASTNKGGIYGYTF
TRBJ1-2	TRBV29-1	CSVEDLLGRSYHGYTF
TRBJ1-2	TRBV2	CASSPWTGNGYTF
TRBJ1-2	TRBV29-1	CSVVGGNYGYTF